The T cell receptor (beta chain) under discussion was sequenced for a study of T cells in Graves' hyperthyroidism and ophthalmopathy. Study findings and constraints: The majority of expanded thyroid clonotypes above 0.001 also appeared in blood.

Trimming cost V 7 bases and J 4 bases; bases outside gene matches: 8. CDR3 size: 15 residues. This clonotype occurred a few times. The antigen is not known. A Clinical Activity Score of at least 3, a NOSPECS grade of at least 4 and a duration under 3 months were recorded in the ophthalmopathy patients. Amplified TCR beta CDR3 regions derived from RNA transcripts. TCR CDR3 underwent first-round RT-PCR with the HTBI primer set. TCRdb re-derived calls from the multiplex PCR reads in MiXCR, one entry per CDR3 protein. This sample has fewer than 450,000 distinct CDR3 sequences, with around 15% found just once.

The genes are TRBV12-3 or TRBV12-4 and TRBJ2-3; 10 nucleotides match TRBD2. The sequenced material came from blood. The receptor's source is a man in his fifties or sixties with Graves' ophthalmopathy. The CDR3 DNA reads as TGTGCCAGCAATCGAGCGGGAGGGCTTGCAGATACGCAGTATTTT. Translation gives CASNRAGGLADTQYF.